This T cell receptor beta chain derives from a study of CD8+CD57+ T cells in acquired aplastic anemia. Looking at the study overall: Roughly 3.2 ug was the average amount of DNA from sorted CD4+ and CD8+ cells. Study-wide findings and caveats: Common to patients and controls were twenty-nine CD8+ CDR3 sequences. The CD8+ Simpson's diversity of patients and controls was not significantly different.

Points on this clonotype: Its target is not known.

Profiling that covered TCR beta VDJ and CDR3 relied on genomic DNA as its template. MiXCR, run by TCRdb on the reads, gives a single entry per CDR3 protein. The sample has over 150,000 distinct CDR3 sequences, 50% to 65% seen once. The patients chosen for sequencing had shown expansion of CD8+CD57+ cells (detected by flow cytometry). The source of this sequence is a human donor with aplastic anemia. Specimen: sorted CD4+, CD8+, or CD8+CD57+ T cells (not recorded which) from PBMCs.

CDR3 coding DNA: TGCGCCAGCAGCTTTACAGGGGACCGCACAGATACGCAGTATTTT. It translates to CASSFTGDRTDTQYF. The chain combines TRBV5-1 with TRBJ2-3, with 7 positions matching TRBD1. Germline V CDR1 and CDR2: SGHRS, YFSETQ. V lost 2 bases, J lost 1 base, and 4 bases stayed unmatched. The CDR3 is 15 amino acids.